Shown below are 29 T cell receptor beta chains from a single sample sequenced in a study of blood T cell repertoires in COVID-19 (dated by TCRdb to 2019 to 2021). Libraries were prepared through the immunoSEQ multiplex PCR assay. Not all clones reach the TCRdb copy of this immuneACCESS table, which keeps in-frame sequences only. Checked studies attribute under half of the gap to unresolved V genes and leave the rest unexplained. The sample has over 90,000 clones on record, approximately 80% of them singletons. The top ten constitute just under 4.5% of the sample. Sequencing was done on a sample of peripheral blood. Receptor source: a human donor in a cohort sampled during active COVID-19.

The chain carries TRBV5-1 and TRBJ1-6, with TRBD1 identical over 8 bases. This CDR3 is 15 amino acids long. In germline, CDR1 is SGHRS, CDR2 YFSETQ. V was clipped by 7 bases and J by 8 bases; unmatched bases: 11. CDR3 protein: CASSQQGARDSPLHF. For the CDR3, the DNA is TGCGCCAGCTCCCAGCAGGGGGCGCGCGATTCACCCCTCCACTTT.

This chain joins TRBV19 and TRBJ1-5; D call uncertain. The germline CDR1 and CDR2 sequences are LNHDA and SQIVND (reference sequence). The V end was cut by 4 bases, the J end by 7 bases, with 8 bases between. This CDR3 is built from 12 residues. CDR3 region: CASSNSWQPQHF. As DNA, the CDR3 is TGTGCCAGTAGTAACAGCTGGCAGCCCCAGCATTTT.

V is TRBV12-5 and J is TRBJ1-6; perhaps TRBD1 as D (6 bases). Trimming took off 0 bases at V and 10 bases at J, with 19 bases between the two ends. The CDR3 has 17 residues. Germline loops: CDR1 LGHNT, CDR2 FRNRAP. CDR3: CASGLVLGQSNGSPLHF. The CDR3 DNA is TGTGCTAGTGGTTTGGTACTGGGACAAAGTAATGGATCACCCCTCCACTTT.

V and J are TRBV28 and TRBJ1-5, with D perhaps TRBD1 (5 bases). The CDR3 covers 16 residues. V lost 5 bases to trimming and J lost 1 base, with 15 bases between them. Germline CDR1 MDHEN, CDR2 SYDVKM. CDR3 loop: CASSPRGGPSNQPQHF. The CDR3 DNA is TGTGCCAGCAGTCCCCGGGGGGGACCCAGCAATCAGCCCCAGCATTTT.

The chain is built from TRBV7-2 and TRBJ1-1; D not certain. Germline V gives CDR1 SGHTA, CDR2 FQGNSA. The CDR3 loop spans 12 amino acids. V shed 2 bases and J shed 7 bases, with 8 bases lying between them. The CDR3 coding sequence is TGTGCCAGCAGCTTAATCATTCATGAAGCTTTCTTT. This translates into CASSLIIHEAFF.

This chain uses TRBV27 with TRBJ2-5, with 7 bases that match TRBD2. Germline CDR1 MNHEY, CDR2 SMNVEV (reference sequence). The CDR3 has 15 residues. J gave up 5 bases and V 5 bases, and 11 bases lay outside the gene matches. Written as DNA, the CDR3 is TGTGCCAGCAGTGAAATTCTAGCGGCCTGGGAGACCCAGTACTTC. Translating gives CASSEILAAWETQYF.

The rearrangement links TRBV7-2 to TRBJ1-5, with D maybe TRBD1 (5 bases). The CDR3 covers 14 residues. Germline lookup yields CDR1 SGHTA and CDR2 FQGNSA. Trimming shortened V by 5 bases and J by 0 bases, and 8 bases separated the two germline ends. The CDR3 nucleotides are TGTGCCAGCAGCGCAGGGAATAGCAATCAGCCCCAGCATTTT. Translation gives CASSAGNSNQPQHF.

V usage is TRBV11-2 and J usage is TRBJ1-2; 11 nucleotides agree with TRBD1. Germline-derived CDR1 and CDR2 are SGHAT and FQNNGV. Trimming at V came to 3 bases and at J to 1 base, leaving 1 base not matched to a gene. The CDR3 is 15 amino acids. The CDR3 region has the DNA TGTGCCAGCAGCTTTGGGACAGGGGGTAACTATGGCTACACCTTC. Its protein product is CASSFGTGGNYGYTF.

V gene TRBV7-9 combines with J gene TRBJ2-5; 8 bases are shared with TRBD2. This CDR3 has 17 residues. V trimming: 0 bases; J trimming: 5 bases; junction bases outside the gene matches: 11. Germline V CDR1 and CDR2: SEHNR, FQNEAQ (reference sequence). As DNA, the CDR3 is TGTGCCAGCAGCTTAGCGGTGAGACGGGGGGGCCTGGAGACCCAGTACTTC. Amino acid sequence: CASSLAVRRGGLETQYF.

CDR3 nucleotides: TGTGCCAGCAGCTTCCGGGACAAGCTCTATGGCTACACCTTC. Translation gives CASSFRDKLYGYTF. This chain links TRBV7-8 with TRBJ1-2; TRBD1 is a possible D gene (6 bases). V was clipped by 3 bases and J by 4 bases, with 12 bases between them. Germline V gene lookup returns CDR1 SGHVS and CDR2 FQNEAQ. CDR3 size: 14 residues.

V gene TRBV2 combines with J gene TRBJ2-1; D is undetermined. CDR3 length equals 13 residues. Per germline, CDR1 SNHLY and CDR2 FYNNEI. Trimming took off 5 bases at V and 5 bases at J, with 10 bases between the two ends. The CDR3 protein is CASSLNSHNEQFF. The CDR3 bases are TGTGCCAGCAGTTTGAACAGTCACAATGAGCAGTTCTTC.

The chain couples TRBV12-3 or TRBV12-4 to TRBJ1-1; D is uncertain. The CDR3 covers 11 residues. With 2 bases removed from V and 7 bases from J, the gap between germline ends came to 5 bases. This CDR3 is CASSLRSEAFF. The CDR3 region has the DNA TGTGCCAGCAGTTTAAGGAGTGAAGCTTTCTTT.

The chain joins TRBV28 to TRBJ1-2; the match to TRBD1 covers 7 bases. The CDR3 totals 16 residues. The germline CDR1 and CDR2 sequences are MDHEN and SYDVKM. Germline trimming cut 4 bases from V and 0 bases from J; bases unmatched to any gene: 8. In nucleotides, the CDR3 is TGTGCCAGCAGTTCTTCCACAGGGGTAGCTAACTATGGCTACACCTTC. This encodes CASSSSTGVANYGYTF.

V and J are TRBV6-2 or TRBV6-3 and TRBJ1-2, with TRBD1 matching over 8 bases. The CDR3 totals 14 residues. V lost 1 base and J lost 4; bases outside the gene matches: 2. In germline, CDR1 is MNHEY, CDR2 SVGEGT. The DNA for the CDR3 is TGTGCCAGCAGTTACTACAGGGGGAGCTATGGCTACACCTTC. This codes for CASSYYRGSYGYTF.

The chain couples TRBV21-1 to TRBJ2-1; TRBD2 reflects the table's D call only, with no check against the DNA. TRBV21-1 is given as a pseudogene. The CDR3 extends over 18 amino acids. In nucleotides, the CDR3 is TGTGCCAGCAGCACGAGGTCCCCCCTAACGCTTTCTTTCAATGAGCAGTTCTTC. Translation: CASSTRSPLTLSFNEQFF.

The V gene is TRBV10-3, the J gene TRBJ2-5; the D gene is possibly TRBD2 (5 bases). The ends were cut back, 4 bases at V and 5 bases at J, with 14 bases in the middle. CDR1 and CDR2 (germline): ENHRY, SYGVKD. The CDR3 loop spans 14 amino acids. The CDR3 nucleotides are TGTGCCATCAGTGCAACGGGATCCCCGGAGACCCAGTACTTC. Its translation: CAISATGSPETQYF.

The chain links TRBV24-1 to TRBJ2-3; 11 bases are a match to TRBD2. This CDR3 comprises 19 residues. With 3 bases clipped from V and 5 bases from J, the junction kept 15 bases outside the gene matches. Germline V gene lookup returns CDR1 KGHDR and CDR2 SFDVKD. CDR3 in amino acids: CATSDGRIAGGPYQDTQYF. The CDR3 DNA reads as TGTGCCACCAGTGATGGGAGAATAGCGGGGGGGCCCTATCAAGATACGCAGTATTTT.

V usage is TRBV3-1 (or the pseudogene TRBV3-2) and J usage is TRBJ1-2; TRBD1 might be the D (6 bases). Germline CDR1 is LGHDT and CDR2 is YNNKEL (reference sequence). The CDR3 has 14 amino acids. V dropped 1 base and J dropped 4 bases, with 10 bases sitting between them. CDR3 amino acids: CASSQVRGAYGYTF. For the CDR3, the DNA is TGTGCCAGCAGCCAAGTCAGGGGCGCCTATGGCTACACCTTC.

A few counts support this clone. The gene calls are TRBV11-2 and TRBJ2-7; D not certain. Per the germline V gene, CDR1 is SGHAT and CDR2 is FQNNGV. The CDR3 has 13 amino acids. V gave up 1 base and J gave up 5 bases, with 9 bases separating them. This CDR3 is CASSLGLSNEQYF. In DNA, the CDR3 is TGTGCCAGCAGCTTAGGACTGTCAAACGAGCAGTACTTC.

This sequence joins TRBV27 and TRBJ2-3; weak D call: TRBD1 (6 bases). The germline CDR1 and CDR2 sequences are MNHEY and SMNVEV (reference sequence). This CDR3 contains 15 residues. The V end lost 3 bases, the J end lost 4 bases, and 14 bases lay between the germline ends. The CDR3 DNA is TGTGCCAGCAGTTTTCGTGGGGGCGCAGCAGATACGCAGTATTTT. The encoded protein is CASSFRGGAADTQYF.

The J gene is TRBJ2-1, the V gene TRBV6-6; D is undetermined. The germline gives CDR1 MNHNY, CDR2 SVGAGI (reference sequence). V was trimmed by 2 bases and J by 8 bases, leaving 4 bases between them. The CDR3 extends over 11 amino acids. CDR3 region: CASSYTDEQFF. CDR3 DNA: TGTGCCAGCAGTTACACGGATGAGCAGTTCTTC.

Here the CDR3 reads CASSQLSRGYEQYF. CDR3 nucleotides: TGCGCCAGCAGCCAATTAAGCAGGGGGTACGAGCAGTACTTC. The genes are TRBV4-3 and TRBJ2-7; 7 nucleotides line up with TRBD1. The CDR3 spans 14 residues. The V gene end was trimmed by 2 bases and the J gene end by 4 bases; junction bases not matched to a gene: 5. The germline V gene encodes CDR1 LGHNA and CDR2 YSLEER.

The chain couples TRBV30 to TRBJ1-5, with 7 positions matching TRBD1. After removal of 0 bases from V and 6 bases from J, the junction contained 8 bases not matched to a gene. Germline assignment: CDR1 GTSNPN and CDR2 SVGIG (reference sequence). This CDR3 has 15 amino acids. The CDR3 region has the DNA TGTGCCTGGAGTGTACGGCAGGGGGTTGGTCAGCCCCAGCATTTT. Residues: CAWSVRQGVGQPQHF.

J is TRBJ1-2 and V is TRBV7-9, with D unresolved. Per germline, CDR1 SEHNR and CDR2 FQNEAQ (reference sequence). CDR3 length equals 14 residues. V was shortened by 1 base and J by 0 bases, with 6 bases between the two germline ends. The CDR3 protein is CASSLDTANYGYTF. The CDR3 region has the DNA TGTGCCAGCAGCTTAGACACAGCTAACTATGGCTACACCTTC.

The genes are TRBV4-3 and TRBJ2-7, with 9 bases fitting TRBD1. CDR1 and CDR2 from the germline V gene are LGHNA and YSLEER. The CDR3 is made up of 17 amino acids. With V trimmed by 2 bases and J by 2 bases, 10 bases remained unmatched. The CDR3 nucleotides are TGCGCCAGCAGCCAACGACAGGGGGGGAGCGCAGCCTACGAGCAGTACTTC. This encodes CASSQRQGGSAAYEQYF.

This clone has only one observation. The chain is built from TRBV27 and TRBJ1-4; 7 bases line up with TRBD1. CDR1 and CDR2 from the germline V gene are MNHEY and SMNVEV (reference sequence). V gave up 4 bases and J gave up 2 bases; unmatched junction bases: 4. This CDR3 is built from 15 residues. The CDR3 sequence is CASSSTRGTNEKLFF. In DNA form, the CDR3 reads TGTGCCAGCAGTTCAACCAGGGGGACTAATGAAAAACTGTTTTTT.

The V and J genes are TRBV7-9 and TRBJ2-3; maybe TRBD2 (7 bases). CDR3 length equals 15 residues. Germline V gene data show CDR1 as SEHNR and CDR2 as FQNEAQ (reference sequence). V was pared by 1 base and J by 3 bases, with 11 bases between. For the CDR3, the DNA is TGTGCCAGCAGCTTAGAGGGGGGGAGAACAGATACGCAGTATTTT. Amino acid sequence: CASSLEGGRTDTQYF.

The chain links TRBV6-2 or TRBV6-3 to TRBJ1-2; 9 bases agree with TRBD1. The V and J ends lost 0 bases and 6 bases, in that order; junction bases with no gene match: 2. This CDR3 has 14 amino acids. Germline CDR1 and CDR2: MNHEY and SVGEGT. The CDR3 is CASSYSWTGDGYTF. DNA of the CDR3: TGTGCCAGCAGTTACTCGTGGACAGGGGATGGCTACACCTTC.

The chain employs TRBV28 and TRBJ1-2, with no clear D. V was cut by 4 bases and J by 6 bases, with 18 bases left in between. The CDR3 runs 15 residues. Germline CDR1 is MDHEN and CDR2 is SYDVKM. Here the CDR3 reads CASSSASAQRDGYTF. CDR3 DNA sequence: TGTGCCAGCAGTTCCGCTTCGGCACAGAGGGATGGCTACACCTTC.